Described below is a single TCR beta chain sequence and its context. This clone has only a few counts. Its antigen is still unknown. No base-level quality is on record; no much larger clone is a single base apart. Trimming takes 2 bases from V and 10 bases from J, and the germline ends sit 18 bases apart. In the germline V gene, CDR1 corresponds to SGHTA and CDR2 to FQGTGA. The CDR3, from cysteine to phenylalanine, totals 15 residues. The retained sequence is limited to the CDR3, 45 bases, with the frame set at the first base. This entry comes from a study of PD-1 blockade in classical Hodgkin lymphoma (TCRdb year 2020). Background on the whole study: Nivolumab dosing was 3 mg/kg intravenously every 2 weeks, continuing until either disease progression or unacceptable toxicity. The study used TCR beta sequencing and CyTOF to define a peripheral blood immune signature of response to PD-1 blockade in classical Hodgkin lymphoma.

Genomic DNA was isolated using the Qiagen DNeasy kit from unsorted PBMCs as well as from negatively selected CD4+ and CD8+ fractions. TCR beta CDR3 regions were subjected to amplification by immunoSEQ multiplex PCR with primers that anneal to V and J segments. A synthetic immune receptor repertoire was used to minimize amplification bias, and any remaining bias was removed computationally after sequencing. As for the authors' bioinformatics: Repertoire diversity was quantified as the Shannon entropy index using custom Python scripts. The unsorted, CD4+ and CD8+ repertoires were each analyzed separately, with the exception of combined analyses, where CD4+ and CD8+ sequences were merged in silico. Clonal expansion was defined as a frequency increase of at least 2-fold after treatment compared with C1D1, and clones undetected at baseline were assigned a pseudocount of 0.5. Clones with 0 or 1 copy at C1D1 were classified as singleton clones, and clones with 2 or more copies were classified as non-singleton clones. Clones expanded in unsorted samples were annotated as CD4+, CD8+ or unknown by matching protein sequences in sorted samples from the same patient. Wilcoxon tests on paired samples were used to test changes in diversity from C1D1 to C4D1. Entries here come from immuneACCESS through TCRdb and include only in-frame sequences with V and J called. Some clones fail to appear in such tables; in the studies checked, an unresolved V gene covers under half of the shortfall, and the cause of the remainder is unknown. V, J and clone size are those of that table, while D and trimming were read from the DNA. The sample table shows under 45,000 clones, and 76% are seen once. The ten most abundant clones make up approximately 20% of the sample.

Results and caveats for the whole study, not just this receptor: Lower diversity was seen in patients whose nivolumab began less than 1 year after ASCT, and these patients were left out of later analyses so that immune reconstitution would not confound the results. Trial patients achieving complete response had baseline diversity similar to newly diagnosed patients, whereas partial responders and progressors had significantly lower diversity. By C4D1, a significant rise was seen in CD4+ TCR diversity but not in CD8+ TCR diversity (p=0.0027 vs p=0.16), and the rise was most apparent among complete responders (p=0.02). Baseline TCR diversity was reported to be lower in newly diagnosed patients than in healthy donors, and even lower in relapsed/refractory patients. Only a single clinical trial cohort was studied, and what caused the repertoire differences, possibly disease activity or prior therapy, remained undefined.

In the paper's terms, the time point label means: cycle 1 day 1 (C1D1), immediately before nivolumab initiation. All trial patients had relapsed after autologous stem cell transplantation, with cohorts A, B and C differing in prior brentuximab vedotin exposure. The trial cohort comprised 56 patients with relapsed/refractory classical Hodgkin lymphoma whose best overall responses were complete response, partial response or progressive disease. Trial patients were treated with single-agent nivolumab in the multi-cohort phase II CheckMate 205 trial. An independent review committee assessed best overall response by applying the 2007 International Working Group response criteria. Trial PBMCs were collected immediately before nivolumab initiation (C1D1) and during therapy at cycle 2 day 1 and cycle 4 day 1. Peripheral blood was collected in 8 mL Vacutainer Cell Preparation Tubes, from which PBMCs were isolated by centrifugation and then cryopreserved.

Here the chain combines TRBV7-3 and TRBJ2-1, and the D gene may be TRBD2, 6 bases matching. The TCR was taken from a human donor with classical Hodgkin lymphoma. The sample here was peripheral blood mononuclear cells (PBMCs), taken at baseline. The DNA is TGTGCCAGCAGCTTAGCCTTGGGGCGGGCGGGAGAGCAGTTCTTC. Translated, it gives CASSLALGRAGEQFF.